The sequence of this TCR beta chain was determined in a study of T cell repertoires in cytomegalovirus infection. Overall study context: As its CMV epitopes, the study selected recently identified HLA-C-restricted and well-studied HLA-B-restricted targets. CMV infection plus the matching HLA type was flagged by public TCR beta signatures. General study findings and limits: Accumulated public TCR beta family frequency recognized individuals carrying CMV together with the relevant HLA. What dominated the ex vivo response were HLA-C-restricted CMV-specific TCR beta clonotypes.

A single record per CDR3 protein comes from TCRdb applying MiXCR to the reads. Here the sample spans roughly 920,000 distinct CDR3 sequences, less than 35% being singletons. About this clonotype itself: Its antigen remains unknown.

V was shortened by 4 bases and J by 2 bases, with 9 bases between the two germline ends. CDR3 length equals 13 residues. The germline V gene encodes CDR1 MNHEY and CDR2 SVGEGT. The chain joins TRBV6-2 or TRBV6-3 to TRBJ2-7; D not certain. The source material was cultured CD8+ T cells from PBMCs, sampled from culture after CMV antigen stimulation. The clonotype originates from a human donor in good health (CMV status not recorded). Some clones in this sample may be carry-over from other donors' samples. CDR3 residues: CASSLDGPYEQYV. The CDR3 bases are TGTGCCAGCAGTTTGGACGGACCCTACGAGCAGTACGTC.